This T cell receptor (beta chain) was profiled in a study of T cell responses to AZD1222 COVID-19 vaccine. About the research overall: Whether given at about 4 or about 12 weeks, second doses were pooled. General observations from the study: It was only after the peak T cell response that any repertoires were sampled. The study found vaccine-associated CD4 TCRs spanning spike, dominant at 160-218 and 743-854. Females outnumbered males among donors, who were mostly white British; clonal diversity was possibly underestimated.

Sequencing was performed with immunoSEQ multiplex PCR; in TCRdb, only in-frame clones are kept and a portion is missing. The table has approximately 27,000 clones, around 90% seen once; the top ten hold 1% to 1.5%. Comment on this clone: What it binds is unknown.

The V and J ends lost 1 base and 5 bases respectively, with 5 bases between them. There are 12 residues in the CDR3. Per the germline V gene, CDR1 is ENHRY and CDR2 is SYGVKD. The sequenced sample was peripheral blood, obtained on day 0 of AZD1222 vaccination. The TCR comes from an adult in good health. V is TRBV10-3 and J is TRBJ2-5, with D uncertain. The CDR3 here is CAISEFGETQYF. CDR3 DNA: TGTGCCATCAGTGAGTTTGGCGAGACCCAGTACTTC.